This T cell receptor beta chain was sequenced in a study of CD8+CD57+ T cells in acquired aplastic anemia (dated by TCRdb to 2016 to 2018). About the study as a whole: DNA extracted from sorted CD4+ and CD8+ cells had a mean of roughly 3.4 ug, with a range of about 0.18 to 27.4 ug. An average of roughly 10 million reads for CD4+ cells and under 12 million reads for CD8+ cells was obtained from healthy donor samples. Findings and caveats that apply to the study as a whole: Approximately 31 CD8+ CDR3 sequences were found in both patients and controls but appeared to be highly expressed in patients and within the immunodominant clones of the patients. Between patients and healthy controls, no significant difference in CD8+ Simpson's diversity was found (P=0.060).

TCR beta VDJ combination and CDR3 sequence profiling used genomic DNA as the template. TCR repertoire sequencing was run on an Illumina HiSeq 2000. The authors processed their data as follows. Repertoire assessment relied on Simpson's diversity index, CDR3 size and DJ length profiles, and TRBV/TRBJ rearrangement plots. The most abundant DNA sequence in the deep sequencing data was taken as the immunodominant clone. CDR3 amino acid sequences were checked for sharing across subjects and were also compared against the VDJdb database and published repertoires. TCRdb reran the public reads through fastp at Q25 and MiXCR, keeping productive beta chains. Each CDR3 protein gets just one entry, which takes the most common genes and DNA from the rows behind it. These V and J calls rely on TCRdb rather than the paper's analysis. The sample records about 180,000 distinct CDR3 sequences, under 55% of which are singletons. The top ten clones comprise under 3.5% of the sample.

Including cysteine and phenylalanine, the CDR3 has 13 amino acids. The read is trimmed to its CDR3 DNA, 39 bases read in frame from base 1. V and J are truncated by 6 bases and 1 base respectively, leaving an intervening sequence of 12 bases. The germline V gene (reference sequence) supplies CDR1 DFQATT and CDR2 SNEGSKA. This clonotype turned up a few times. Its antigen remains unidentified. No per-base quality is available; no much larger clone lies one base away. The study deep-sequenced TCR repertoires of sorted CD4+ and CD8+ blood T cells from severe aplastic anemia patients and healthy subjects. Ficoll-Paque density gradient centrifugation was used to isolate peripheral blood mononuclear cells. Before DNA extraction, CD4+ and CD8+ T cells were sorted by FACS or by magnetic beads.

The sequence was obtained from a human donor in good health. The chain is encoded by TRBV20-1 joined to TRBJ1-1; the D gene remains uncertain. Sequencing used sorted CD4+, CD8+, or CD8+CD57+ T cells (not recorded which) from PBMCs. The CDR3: CSAGPQTNTEAFF. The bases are TGCAGTGCCGGGCCACAGACGAACACTGAAGCTTTCTTT.